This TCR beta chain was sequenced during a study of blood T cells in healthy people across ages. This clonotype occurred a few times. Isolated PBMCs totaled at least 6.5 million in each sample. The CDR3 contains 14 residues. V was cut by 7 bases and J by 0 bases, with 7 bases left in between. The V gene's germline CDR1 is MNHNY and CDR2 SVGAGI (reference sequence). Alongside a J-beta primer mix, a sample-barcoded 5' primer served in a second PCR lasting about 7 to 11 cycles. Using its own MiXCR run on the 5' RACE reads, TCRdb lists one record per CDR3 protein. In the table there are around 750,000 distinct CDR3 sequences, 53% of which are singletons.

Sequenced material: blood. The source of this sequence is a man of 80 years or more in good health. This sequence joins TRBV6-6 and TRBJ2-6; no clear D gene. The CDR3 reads CASNEGSGANVLTF. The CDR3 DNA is TGTGCCAGCAACGAAGGCTCTGGGGCCAACGTCCTGACTTTC.